These 20 T cell receptor beta chains share one sample of origin, sequenced in a study of blood T cell repertoires in COVID-19. Sequencing was performed with immunoSEQ multiplex PCR; in TCRdb, only in-frame clones are kept and a portion is missing. The sample lists 170,000 or so clones, around nine tenths occurring once. The specimen was peripheral blood. The receptor set was obtained from a man aged 60-69 years with COVID-19, enrolled during active disease.

The chain couples TRBV19 to TRBJ1-2; D might be TRBD1 (6 bases). The germline V and J ends were trimmed by 5 bases and 5 bases, with 18 bases remaining between them. The CDR3 loop spans 15 amino acids. In germline, CDR1 is LNHDA, CDR2 SQIVND (reference sequence). The CDR3 spells CASSLDSSFRYGYTF. For the CDR3, the DNA is TGTGCCAGTAGTCTGGACAGTTCCTTTAGATATGGCTACACCTTC. The whole variable domain, filled in from reference TRBV19 and TRBJ1-2, reads DGGITQSPKYLFRKEGQNVTLSCEQNLNHDAMYWYRQDPGQGLRLIYYSQIVNDFQKGDIAEGYSVSREKKESFPLTVTSAQKNPTAFYLCASSLDSSFRYGYTFGSGTRLTVV.

The chain recombines TRBV18 with TRBJ2-5, with 10 bases identical to TRBD2. The V gene's germline CDR1 is KGHSH and CDR2 LQKENI. The junction had 2 bases not matched to a gene; V was cut back by 3 bases and J by 4 bases. The CDR3 length is 14 residues. CDR3 loop: CASSPQREGETQYF. CDR3 DNA: TGTGCCAGCTCACCCCAGCGGGAGGGAGAGACCCAGTACTTC.

V usage is TRBV19 and J usage is TRBJ1-5; 8 bases map to TRBD1. Germline lookup yields CDR1 LNHDA and CDR2 SQIVND (reference sequence). J lost 6 bases, V lost 0 bases, and 16 bases had no gene match. This CDR3 has 19 amino acids. This CDR3 is CASSIDLSRGRLLIQPQHF. CDR3 nucleotide sequence: TGTGCCAGTAGTATAGATCTTAGCAGGGGGCGCCTTTTAATTCAGCCCCAGCATTTT.

The chain recombines TRBV11-2 with TRBJ1-1; 7 nucleotides match TRBD1. Trimming took 3 bases from V and 1 from J; bases not matched to a gene: 8. The CDR3 is made up of 16 amino acids. Per the germline V gene, CDR1 is SGHAT and CDR2 is FQNNGV. The CDR3, as DNA: TGTGCCAGCAGCTTTCCGAGGGGGCGAGGGAACACTGAAGCTTTCTTT. This codes for CASSFPRGRGNTEAFF.

This clone was seen once. This chain joins TRBV4-1 and TRBJ1-2; 8 bases align to TRBD1. V lost 4 bases and J lost 4; bases outside the gene matches: 11. This CDR3 comprises 16 residues. Germline V gene data show CDR1 as MGHRA and CDR2 as YSYEKL. Here the CDR3 reads CASSPGQGRMGYGYTF. CDR3 in DNA: TGCGCCAGCAGCCCTGGACAGGGAAGGATGGGCTATGGCTACACCTTC.

This chain links TRBV7-3 with TRBJ2-3; TRBD2 matches at 12 bases. CDR3 size: 16 residues. Germline V gene sequence: CDR1 SGHTA, CDR2 FQGTGA. V shed 5 bases and J 1 base; nucleotides not matched to a gene: 4. The CDR3 region is CASSLAGGPGTDTQYF. As DNA, the CDR3 is TGTGCCAGCAGCCTAGCGGGAGGGCCGGGCACAGATACGCAGTATTTT.

The CDR3 DNA follows: TGCGCCAGCAGCTTAGACTACTCTAATGAAAAACTGTTTTTT. Translated, it gives CASSLDYSNEKLFF. The rearrangement joins TRBV5-1 to TRBJ1-4, with D hard to call. This CDR3 comprises 14 residues. V gave up 2 bases and J gave up 3 bases, with 8 bases separating them. Germline values: CDR1 SGHRS, CDR2 YFSETQ.

The J gene is TRBJ2-5, the V gene TRBV6-2 or TRBV6-3; 7 bases are shared with TRBD1. V shed 2 bases, J shed 1 base, and the junction held 7 bases outside the gene matches. CDR3 length: 16 residues. CDR1 and CDR2 from the germline V gene are MNHEY and SVGEGT. As DNA, the CDR3 is TGTGCCAGCAGTTACCAACAAGGGGGCTCCCAAGAGACCCAGTACTTC. This gives the protein CASSYQQGGSQETQYF.

The CDR3 coding sequence is TGTGCCAGCTCACCACCGATAGCGGGAGGCAAGGATACGCAGTATTTT. It yields the protein CASSPPIAGGKDTQYF. The chain links TRBV18 to TRBJ2-3, with 10 positions matching TRBD2. V was clipped by 0 bases and J by 6 bases; unmatched bases: 6. The germline CDR1 and CDR2 sequences are KGHSH and LQKENI. CDR3 length: 16 residues.

The V call is TRBV18, the J call TRBJ1-6; 7 bases match TRBD1. This CDR3 contains 15 residues. Germline assignment: CDR1 KGHSH and CDR2 LQKENI. The junction had 7 bases not matched to a gene; V was cut back by 3 bases and J by 8 bases. CDR3 sequence: CASSPLGQGDSPLHF. For the CDR3, the DNA is TGTGCCAGCTCACCCCTCGGCCAGGGGGATTCACCCCTCCACTTT.

V usage is TRBV10-1 and J usage is TRBJ1-1; weak D call: TRBD1 (6 bases). The germline gives CDR1 WNHNN, CDR2 SYGVQD (reference sequence). Trimming took off 2 bases at V and 0 bases at J, with 10 bases between the two ends. The length of the CDR3 is 15 residues. CDR3 sequence (DNA): TGCGCCAGCAGTGAGGGGGACATTATGAACACTGAAGCTTTCTTT. Translation: CASSEGDIMNTEAFF.

This clone was recorded a few times. The chain recombines TRBV7-2 with TRBJ2-7; D is possibly TRBD2 (6 bases). CDR1 is SGHTA, CDR2 FQGNSA, per germline. The CDR3 is 12 residues long. Trimming left V 5 bases short and J 3 bases short, with 8 bases between. CDR3 sequence reads: CASSRDFYEQYF. CDR3 bases: TGTGCCAGCAGCCGGGACTTCTACGAGCAGTACTTC.

This chain links TRBV9 with TRBJ2-7; D not certain. The CDR3 runs 17 residues. The germline V and J ends were trimmed by 4 bases and 4 bases, with 24 bases remaining between them. Germline V gene sequence: CDR1 SGDLS, CDR2 YYNGEE. The CDR3 DNA reads TGTGCCAGCAGCCCCCCGCCAGACTCAAGTTCCTTATACGAGCAGTACTTC. It translates to CASSPPPDSSSLYEQYF.

Note on this clone: The identical CDR3 is also encoded by other nucleotide sequences in the sample. This chain links TRBV6-5 with TRBJ1-2, with a possible D match to TRBD1 (5 bases). V dropped 0 bases and J dropped 8 bases, with 7 bases sitting between them. Looked up from germline, CDR1 is MNHEY and CDR2 is SVGAGI. The CDR3 length is 12 residues. The CDR3 DNA reads as TGTGCCAGCAGTTACTCGGGGGGAGGCTACACCTTC. This translates into CASSYSGGGYTF.

The rearrangement uses TRBV6-2 or TRBV6-3 and TRBJ2-7; D call uncertain. Germline CDR1 MNHEY, CDR2 SVGEGT. CDR3 length: 12 amino acids. V lost 2 bases and J lost 3, with 5 bases in between. In DNA, the CDR3 is TGTGCCAGCAGTTACCCCAGCTACGAGCAGTACTTC. Protein: CASSYPSYEQYF.

The V call is TRBV24-1, the J call TRBJ1-2; 9 bases match TRBD1. The CDR3 length is 15 residues. Trimming removed 4 bases from V and 4 bases from J; junction bases left unmatched: 6. The germline gives CDR1 KGHDR, CDR2 SFDVKD. The CDR3 coding sequence is TGTGCCACCAGTGACCCCGGGACAGGGCCCTATGGCTACACCTTC. As protein: CATSDPGTGPYGYTF.

Turning to this clone: The junction departs from the called germline gene at one end, perhaps through a read error. This chain joins TRBV5-8 and TRBJ1-5; D gene unclear. Germline CDR1 reads SGHTS; CDR2 reads YDEGEE. The length of the CDR3 is 12 residues. DNA for the CDR3: TGTGCCAGCAGCTTTGGCAACCAGCCCCAGCATTTT. Its translation is CASSFGNQPQHF.

The chain carries TRBV4-3 and TRBJ1-3; D unclear. Trimming took off 1 base at V and 4 bases at J, with 14 bases between the two ends. The CDR3 runs to 16 residues. Germline loops: CDR1 LGHNA, CDR2 YSLEER. In DNA, the CDR3 is TGCGCCAGCAGCCAAGCTATCGGTAGCGAGGGAAACACCATATATTTT. Protein product: CASSQAIGSEGNTIYF.

In DNA form, the CDR3 reads TGTGCCAGCAGACCAGGCGGGGGGGGCAAGGGGAACACTGAAGCTTTCTTT. Translated, it gives CASRPGGGGKGNTEAFF. V gene TRBV28 combines with J gene TRBJ1-1, with D possibly being TRBD1 (6 bases). Germline CDR1 reads MDHEN; CDR2 reads SYDVKM. This CDR3 has 17 residues. V was trimmed by 6 bases and J by 1 base, leaving 21 bases between them.

V usage is TRBV9 and J usage is TRBJ1-5; 10 nucleotides line up with TRBD1. The germline V gene has CDR1 SGDLS and CDR2 YYNGEE. Unmatched junction bases numbered 0, after V lost 0 bases and J lost 6 bases. This CDR3 spans 14 amino acids. The CDR3 nucleotides are TGTGCCAGCAGCGTAGGGGACAGGGGTCAGCCCCAGCATTTT. This gives the protein CASSVGDRGQPQHF.